This TCR beta chain derives from a study of cytomegalovirus exposure and HLA in healthy donors. Study-wide points: Among the CMV-associated chains, a few were confirmed in vitro as specific for CMV antigens. In a later analysis, HLA-C alleles had the fewest associated TCRs, DRB1 alleles the most. In a later analysis, HLA-associated beta chains showed higher expansion and lower generation probabilities than comparable chains.

The PCR ran on 60 Vbeta and 13 Jbeta primers. Clones were sequenced by immunoSEQ multiplex PCR, and TCRdb holds only the in-frame ones, with some missing. This table has around 140,000 clones, roughly 9.8% appearing once. Every donor was a healthy person donating bone marrow. The CDR3 extends over 13 amino acids. V dropped 6 bases and J dropped 3 bases, with 15 bases sitting between them. From germline, CDR1 is SQVTM and CDR2 ANQGSEA. Concerning this clone: Its antigen is as yet unknown.

The V call is TRBV29-1, the J call TRBJ2-7; possible D gene TRBD2, 7 bases. This receptor was obtained from a man between 50 and 59 years old in good health and CMV-seronegative. The sequenced material came from PBMCs. The CDR3 coding sequence is TGCAGCGTGCGGGGGCAGGGCCTCTACGAGCAGTACTTC. This gives the protein CSVRGQGLYEQYF.